The clone carrying this TCR beta chain showed up just a few times. The source of the sample is a study of shared clonotypes between healthy human individuals. Produced via immunoSEQ multiplex PCR; TCRdb's table is partial and in-frame only. Here the sample spans around 450,000 clones, roughly 80% being singletons. The CDR3 has 15 residues. The ends lost 5 bases at V and 5 bases at J; junction bases unmatched: 6. Germline V gene data show CDR1 as SGHVS and CDR2 as FNYEAQ. The receptor's source is a woman aged 40 to 55 in good health. Some clones in this sample may be carry-over from other donors' samples. Sequencing was done on a sample of PBMCs. The chain recombines TRBV7-6 with TRBJ2-5; 12 nucleotides line up with TRBD2. CDR3 protein: CASSPWTSGMETQYF. CDR3 in DNA: TGTGCCAGCAGCCCATGGACTAGCGGGATGGAGACCCAGTACTTC.